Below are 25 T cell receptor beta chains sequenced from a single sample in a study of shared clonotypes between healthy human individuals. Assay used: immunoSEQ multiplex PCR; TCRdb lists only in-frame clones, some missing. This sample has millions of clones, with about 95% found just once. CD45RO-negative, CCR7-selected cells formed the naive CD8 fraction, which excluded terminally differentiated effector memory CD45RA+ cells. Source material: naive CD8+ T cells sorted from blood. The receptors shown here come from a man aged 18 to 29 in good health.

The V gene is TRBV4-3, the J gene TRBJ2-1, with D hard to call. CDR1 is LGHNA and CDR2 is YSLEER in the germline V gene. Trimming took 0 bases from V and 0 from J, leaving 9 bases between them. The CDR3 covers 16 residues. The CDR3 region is CASSQDLRGSYNEQFF. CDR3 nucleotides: TGCGCCAGCAGCCAAGATTTACGTGGCTCCTACAATGAGCAGTTCTTC.

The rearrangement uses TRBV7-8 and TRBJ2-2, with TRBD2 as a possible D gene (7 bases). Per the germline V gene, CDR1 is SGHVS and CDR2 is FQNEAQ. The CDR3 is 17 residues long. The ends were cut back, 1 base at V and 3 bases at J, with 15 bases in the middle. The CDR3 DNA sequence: TGTGCCAGCAGCTTAGATTGGGGGGGCGCCGACACCGGGGAGCTGTTTTTT. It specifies CASSLDWGGADTGELFF.

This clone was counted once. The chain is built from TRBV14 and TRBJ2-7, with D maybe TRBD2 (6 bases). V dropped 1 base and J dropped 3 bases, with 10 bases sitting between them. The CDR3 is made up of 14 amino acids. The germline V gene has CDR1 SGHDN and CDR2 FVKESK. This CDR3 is CASSQAGGIYEQYF. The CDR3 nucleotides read TGTGCCAGCAGCCAAGCCGGGGGTATCTACGAGCAGTACTTC.

For the CDR3, the DNA is TGTGCCAGCAGCTTATTTAGCGTCACTAGCACAGATACGCAGTATTTT. It translates to CASSLFSVTSTDTQYF. The chain joins TRBV7-2 to TRBJ2-3; TRBD2 might be the D (5 bases). V lost 2 bases, J lost 0 bases, and 12 bases lay in between. The CDR3 length is 16 residues. Germline CDR1 SGHTA, CDR2 FQGNSA.

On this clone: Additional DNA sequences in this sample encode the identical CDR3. In DNA, the CDR3 is TGTGCCAGCAGTTTAGGACTAGGGATCTACAATGAGCAGTTCTTC. Its translation is CASSLGLGIYNEQFF. V usage is TRBV27 and J usage is TRBJ2-1, with TRBD2 identical over 7 bases. The germline gives CDR1 MNHEY, CDR2 SMNVEV (reference sequence). The V and J ends lost 2 bases and 3 bases, in that order; junction bases with no gene match: 4. The CDR3 length is 15 residues.

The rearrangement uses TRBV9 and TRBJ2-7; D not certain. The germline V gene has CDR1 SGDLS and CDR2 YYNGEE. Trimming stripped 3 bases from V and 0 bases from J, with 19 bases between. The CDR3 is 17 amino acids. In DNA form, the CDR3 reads TGTGCCAGCAGCGATAATAGGGAACAGAGCAGCTCCTACGAGCAGTACTTC. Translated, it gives CASSDNREQSSSYEQYF.

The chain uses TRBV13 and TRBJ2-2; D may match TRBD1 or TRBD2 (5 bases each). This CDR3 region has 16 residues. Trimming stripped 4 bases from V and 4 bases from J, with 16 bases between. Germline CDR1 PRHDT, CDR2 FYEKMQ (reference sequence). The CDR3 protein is CASSSSGTRVTGELFF. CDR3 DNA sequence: TGTGCCAGCAGCTCATCCGGGACCCGGGTCACCGGGGAGCTGTTTTTT.

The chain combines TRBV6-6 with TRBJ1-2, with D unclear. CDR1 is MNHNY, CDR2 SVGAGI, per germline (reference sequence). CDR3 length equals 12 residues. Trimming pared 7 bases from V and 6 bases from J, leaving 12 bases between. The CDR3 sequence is CASTERRDGYTF. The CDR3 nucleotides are TGTGCCAGCACCGAAAGGCGAGATGGCTACACCTTC.

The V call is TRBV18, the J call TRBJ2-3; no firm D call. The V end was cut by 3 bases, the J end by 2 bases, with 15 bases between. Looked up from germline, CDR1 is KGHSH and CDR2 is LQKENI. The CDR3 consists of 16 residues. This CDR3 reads CASSPGRLTSTDTQYF. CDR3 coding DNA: TGTGCCAGCTCACCGGGCCGGCTCACCTCCACAGATACGCAGTATTTT.

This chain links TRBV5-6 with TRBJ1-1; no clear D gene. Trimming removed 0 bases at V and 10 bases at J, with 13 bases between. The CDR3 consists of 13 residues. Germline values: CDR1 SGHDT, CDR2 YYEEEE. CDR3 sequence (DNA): TGTGCCAGCAGCTTGGGAGGAGGGATTATAGCTTTCTTT. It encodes CASSLGGGIIAFF.

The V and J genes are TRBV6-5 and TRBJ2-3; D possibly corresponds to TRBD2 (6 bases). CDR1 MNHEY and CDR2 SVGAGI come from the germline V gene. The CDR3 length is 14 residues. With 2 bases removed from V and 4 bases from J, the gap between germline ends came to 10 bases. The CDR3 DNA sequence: TGTGCCAGCAGTTACGAGGCTAGCGCAGATACGCAGTATTTT. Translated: CASSYEASADTQYF.

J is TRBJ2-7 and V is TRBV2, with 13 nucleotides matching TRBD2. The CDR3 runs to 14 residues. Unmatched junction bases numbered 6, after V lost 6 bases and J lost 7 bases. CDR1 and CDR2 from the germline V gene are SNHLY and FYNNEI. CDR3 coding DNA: TGTGCCAGCAGGACCGGACTAGCGGGGGTGGAGCAGTACTTC. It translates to CASRTGLAGVEQYF.

The CDR3 reads CASSLVGGPVTEAFF. CDR3 bases: TGCGCCAGCAGCTTGGTGGGGGGCCCTGTCACTGAAGCTTTCTTT. The chain has TRBV5-1 and TRBJ1-1; D perhaps matches TRBD1 (6 bases). Trimming took off 0 bases at V and 4 bases at J, with 13 bases between the two ends. CDR1 SGHRS and CDR2 YFSETQ come from the germline V gene. The CDR3 length is 15 residues.

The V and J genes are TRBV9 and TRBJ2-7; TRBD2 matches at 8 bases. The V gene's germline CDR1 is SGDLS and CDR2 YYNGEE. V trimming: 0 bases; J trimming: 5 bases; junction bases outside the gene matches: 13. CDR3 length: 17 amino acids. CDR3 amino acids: CASSVEVGAGGADEQYF. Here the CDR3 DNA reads TGTGCCAGCAGCGTAGAAGTTGGGGCGGGAGGAGCGGACGAGCAGTACTTC.

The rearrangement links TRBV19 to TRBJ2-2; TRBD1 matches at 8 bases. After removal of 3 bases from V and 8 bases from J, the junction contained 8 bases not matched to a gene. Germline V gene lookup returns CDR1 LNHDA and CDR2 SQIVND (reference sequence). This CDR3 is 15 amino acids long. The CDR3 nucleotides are TGTGCCAGTAGTATGGCGGCAGGGGGCAAGGGGGAGCTGTTTTTT. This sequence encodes CASSMAAGGKGELFF.

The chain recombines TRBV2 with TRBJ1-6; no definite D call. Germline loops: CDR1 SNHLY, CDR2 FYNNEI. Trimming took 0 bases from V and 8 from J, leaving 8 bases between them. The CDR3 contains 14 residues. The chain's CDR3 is CASSEAGSYSPLHF. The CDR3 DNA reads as TGTGCCAGCAGTGAAGCTGGGAGTTATTCACCCCTCCACTTT.

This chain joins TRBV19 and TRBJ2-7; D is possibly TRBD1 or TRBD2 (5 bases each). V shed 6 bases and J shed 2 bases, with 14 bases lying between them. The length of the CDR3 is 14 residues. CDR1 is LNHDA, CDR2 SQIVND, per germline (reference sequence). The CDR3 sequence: CASSAGTPTYEQYF. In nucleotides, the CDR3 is TGTGCCAGTAGCGCCGGGACCCCGACCTACGAGCAGTACTTC.

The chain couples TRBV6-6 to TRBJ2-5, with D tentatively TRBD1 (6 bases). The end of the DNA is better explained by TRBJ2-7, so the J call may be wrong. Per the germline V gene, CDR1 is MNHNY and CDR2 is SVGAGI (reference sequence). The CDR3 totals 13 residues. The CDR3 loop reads CASTPLGGYEQYF. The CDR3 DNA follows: TGTGCCAGCACCCCTCTAGGGGGTTACGAGCAGTACTTC.

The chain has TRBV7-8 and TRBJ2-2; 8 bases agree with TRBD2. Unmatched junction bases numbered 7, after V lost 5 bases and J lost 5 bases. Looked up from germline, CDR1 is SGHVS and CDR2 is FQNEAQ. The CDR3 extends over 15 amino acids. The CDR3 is CASSLSGIGTGELFF. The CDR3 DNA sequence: TGTGCCAGCAGCCTTAGCGGGATAGGTACCGGGGAGCTGTTTTTT.

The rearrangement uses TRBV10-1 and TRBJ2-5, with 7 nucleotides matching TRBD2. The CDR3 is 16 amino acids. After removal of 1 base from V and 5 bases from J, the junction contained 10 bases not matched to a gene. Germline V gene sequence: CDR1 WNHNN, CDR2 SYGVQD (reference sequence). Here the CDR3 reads CASSEWGEGRGETQYF. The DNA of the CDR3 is TGCGCCAGCAGTGAGTGGGGCGAAGGGCGGGGGGAGACCCAGTACTTC.

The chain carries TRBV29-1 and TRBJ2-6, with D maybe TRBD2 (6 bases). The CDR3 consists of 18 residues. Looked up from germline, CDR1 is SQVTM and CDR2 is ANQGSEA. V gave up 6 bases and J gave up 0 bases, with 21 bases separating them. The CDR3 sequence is CSVHAEGQSPSGANVLTF. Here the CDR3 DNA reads TGCAGCGTGCACGCGGAGGGGCAGAGCCCCTCTGGGGCCAACGTCCTGACTTTC.

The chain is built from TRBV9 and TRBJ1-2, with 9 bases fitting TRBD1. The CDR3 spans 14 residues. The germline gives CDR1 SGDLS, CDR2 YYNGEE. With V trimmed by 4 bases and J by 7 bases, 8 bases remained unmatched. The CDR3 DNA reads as TGTGCCAGCAGCCTGGACAGGGGTAACGGTGGCTACACCTTC. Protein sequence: CASSLDRGNGGYTF.

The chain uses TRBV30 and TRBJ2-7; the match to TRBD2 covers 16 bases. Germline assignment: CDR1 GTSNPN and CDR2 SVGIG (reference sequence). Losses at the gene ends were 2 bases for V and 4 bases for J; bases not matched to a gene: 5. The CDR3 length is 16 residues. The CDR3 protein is CAWSSGLAGGSYEQYF. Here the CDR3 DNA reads TGTGCCTGGAGTTCGGGACTAGCGGGGGGGTCTTACGAGCAGTACTTC.

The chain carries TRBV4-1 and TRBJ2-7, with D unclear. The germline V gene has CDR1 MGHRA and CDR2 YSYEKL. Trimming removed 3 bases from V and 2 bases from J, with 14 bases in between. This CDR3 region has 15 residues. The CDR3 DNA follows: TGCGCCAGCAGCCAGAGCCGACAAGGCCCCTACGAGCAGTACTTC. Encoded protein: CASSQSRQGPYEQYF.

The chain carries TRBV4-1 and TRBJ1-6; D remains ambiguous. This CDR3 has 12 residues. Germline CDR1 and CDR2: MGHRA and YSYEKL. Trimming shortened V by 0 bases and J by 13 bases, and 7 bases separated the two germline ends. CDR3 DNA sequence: TGCGCCAGCAGCCAAGAACGGTGGCCCCTCCACTTT. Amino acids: CASSQERWPLHF.